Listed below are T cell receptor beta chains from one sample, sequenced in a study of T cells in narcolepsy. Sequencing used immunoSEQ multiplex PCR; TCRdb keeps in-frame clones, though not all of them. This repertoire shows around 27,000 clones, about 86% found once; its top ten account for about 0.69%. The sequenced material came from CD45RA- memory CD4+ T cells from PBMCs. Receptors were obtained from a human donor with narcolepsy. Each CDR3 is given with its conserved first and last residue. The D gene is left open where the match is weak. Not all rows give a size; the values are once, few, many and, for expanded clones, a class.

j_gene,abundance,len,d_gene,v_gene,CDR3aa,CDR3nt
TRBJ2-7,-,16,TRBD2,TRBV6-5,CASSYSSQGGLSEQYF,TGTGCCAGCAGTTACTCTTCGCAGGGAGGGTTGAGCGAGCAGTACTTC
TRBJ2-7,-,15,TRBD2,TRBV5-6,CASSLVSGAAYEQYF,TGTGCCAGCAGCTTGGTTAGCGGGGCCGCCTACGAGCAGTACTTC
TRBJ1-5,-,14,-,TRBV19,CASRTATSNQPQHF,TGTGCCAGTCGCACGGCCACCAGCAATCAGCCCCAGCATTTT
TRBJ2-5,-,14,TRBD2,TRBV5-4,CASSKGTTQETQYF,TGTGCCAGCAGCAAAGGGACTACTCAAGAGACCCAGTACTTC
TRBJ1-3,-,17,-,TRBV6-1,CASSEFPEGRWGNTIYF,TGTGCCAGCAGTGAATTCCCGGAGGGACGGTGGGGAAACACCATATATTTT
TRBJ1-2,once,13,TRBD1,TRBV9,CASSDWTGFGYTF,TGTGCCAGCAGCGACTGGACAGGATTCGGCTACACCTTC
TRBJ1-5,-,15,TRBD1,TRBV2,CASSEVGTVNQPQHF,TGTGCCAGCAGTGAAGTGGGGACAGTGAATCAGCCCCAGCATTTT
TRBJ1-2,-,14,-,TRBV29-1,CSAANLEGNYGYTF,TGCAGCGCCGCCAACTTAGAGGGAAACTATGGCTACACCTTC
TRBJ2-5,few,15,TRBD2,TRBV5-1,CASSFFSREGETQYF,TGCGCCAGCAGCTTTTTCTCGAGGGAGGGTGAGACCCAGTACTTC
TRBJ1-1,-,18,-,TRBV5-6,CASSLRLSPRHPNTEAFF,TGTGCCAGCAGCTTACGATTGTCGCCTCGACATCCAAACACTGAAGCTTTCTTT
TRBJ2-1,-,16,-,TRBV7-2,CASSLAIDTWGNEQFF,TGTGCCAGCAGCTTAGCGATCGATACCTGGGGAAATGAGCAGTTCTTC
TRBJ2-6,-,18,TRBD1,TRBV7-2,CASSLRPGGFSGANVLTF,TGTGCCAGCAGCTTACGTCCAGGGGGTTTCTCTGGGGCCAACGTCCTGACTTTC
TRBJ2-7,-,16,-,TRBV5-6,CASSPLQWGAVYEQYF,TGTGCCAGCAGCCCCCTACAGTGGGGAGCAGTCTACGAGCAGTACTTC
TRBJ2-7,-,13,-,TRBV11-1,CASSRGESYEQYF,TGTGCCAGCAGCCGCGGGGAATCCTACGAGCAGTACTTC
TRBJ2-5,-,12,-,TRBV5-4,CASSLGTGQGDF,TGTGCCAGCAGCTTGGGGACGGGACAAGGTGACTTC
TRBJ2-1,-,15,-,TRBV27,CASSSWGGPNNEQFF,TGTGCCAGCAGTTCATGGGGGGGGCCTAACAATGAGCAGTTCTTC
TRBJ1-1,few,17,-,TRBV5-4,CASSPWIKRGSGTEAFF,TGTGCCAGCAGCCCATGGATCAAGAGGGGGTCTGGGACTGAAGCTTTCTTT
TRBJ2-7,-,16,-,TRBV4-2,CASSQDGSLGSYEQYF,TGTGCCAGCAGCCAAGATGGGTCCCTGGGCTCTTACGAGCAGTACTTC
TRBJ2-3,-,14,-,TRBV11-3,CASSLGGAVDTQYF,TGTGCCAGCAGCCTTGGGGGGGCCGTAGATACGCAGTATTTT
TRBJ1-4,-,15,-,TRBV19,CASSRDELGREKLFF,TGTGCCAGTAGCCGGGACGAACTGGGACGTGAAAAACTGTTTTTT
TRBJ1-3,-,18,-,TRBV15,CATSRDKGLTRSGNTIYF,TGTGCCACCAGCAGAGATAAAGGCCTTACTCGCTCTGGAAACACCATATATTTT
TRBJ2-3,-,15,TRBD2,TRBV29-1,CSSIPLGLATDTQYF,TGCAGCTCGATACCCCTCGGACTAGCAACAGATACGCAGTATTTT
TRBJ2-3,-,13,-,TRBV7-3,CASSSTGTDTQYF,TGTGCCAGCAGCTCGACAGGTACAGATACGCAGTATTTT
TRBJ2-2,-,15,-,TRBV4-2,CASSQEGGGHGELFF,TGTGCCAGCAGCCAAGAAGGAGGGGGACACGGGGAGCTGTTTTTT
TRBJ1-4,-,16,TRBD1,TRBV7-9,CASSLPHRGHREKLFF,TGTGCCAGCAGCTTACCCCACAGGGGGCATCGTGAAAAACTGTTTTTT
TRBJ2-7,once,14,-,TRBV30,CAWSVDSLGYEQYF,TGTGCCTGGAGTGTAGACAGCCTCGGCTACGAGCAGTACTTC
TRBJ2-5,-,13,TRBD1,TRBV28,CATQDRVPETQYF,TGTGCCACCCAGGACAGGGTCCCAGAGACCCAGTACTTC
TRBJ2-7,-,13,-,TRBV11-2,CASSPPGPLVQYF,TGTGCCAGCAGTCCCCCGGGCCCGCTGGTGCAGTACTTC
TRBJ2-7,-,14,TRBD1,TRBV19,CASSKRTGGDEQYF,TGTGCCAGTAGTAAAAGGACAGGGGGCGACGAGCAGTACTTC
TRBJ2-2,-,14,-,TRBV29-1,CSVGGTGNTGELFF,TGCAGCGTGGGAGGGACAGGGAACACCGGGGAGCTGTTTTTT
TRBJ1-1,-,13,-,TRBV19,CASSIGGNTEAFF,TGTGCCAGTAGTATTGGGGGGAACACTGAAGCTTTCTTT
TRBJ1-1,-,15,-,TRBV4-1,CASSQAGGRRTEAFF,TGCGCCAGCAGCCAAGCTGGGGGGAGGAGGACTGAAGCTTTCTTT
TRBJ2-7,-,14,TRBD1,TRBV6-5,CASRRDRASYEQYF,TGTGCCAGCAGGAGGGACAGGGCGTCCTACGAGCAGTACTTC
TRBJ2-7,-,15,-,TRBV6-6,CASSYVAGLSYEQYF,TGTGCCAGCAGTTACGTCGCAGGGTTAAGCTACGAGCAGTACTTC
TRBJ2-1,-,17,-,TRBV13,CASSSRRATLKGNEQFF,TGTGCCAGCAGCTCCCGAAGGGCAACCCTCAAAGGGAATGAGCAGTTCTTC
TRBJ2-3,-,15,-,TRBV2,CASSEQGSGTDTQYF,TGTGCCAGCAGTGAACAGGGGAGCGGCACAGATACGCAGTATTTT
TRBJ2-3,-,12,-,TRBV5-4,CASSTSTDTQYF,TGTGCCAGCAGCACCTCCACAGATACGCAGTATTTT
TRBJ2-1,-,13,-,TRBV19,CASSNRFYNEQFF,TGTGCCAGTAGTAACAGGTTCTACAATGAGCAGTTCTTC
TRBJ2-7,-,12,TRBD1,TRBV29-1,CSVRQGASEQYF,TGCAGCGTTCGGCAGGGGGCTTCCGAGCAGTACTTC